These T cell receptor beta chains were read from a single sample in a study of T cell changes during pregnancy in multiple sclerosis. Profiling relied on immunoSEQ multiplex PCR, and the TCRdb table lists in-frame clones only, not all of them. The data hold about 32,000 clones, with 85% to 90% observed a single time. The specimen comprised CD8+ T cells from peripheral blood mononuclear cells, sampled in the second trimester of pregnancy. These TCRs come from a female donor with multiple sclerosis, enrolled in a pregnancy study. CDR3s include the opening cysteine and the closing phenylalanine or tryptophan. D genes are given only for firm matches. Not all rows give a size; the values are once, few, many and, for expanded clones, a class.

j_gene,abundance,v_gene,d_gene,CDR3aa,CDR3nt
TRBJ2-7,NA,TRBV28,NA,CASSLGRGGYEQYF,TGTGCCAGCAGTTTGGGCAGGGGAGGGTACGAGCAGTACTTC
TRBJ2-5,NA,TRBV27,NA,CASSPLGVETQYF,TGTGCCAGCAGCCCTTTAGGGGTAGAGACCCAGTACTTC
TRBJ2-3,NA,TRBV7-8,NA,CASSIRTIDTQYF,TGTGCCAGCAGCATTCGGACAATCGATACGCAGTATTTT
TRBJ2-3,NA,TRBV21-1,NA,CASSTSSGGTDTQYF,TGTGCCAGCAGCACTTCTAGCGGGGGGACAGATACGCAGTATTTT
TRBJ1-1,NA,TRBV5-6,NA,CASSFSTGIEAFF,TGTGCCAGCAGCTTTTCGACGGGGATTGAAGCTTTCTTT
TRBJ2-7,NA,TRBV19,NA,CANYRISREKIRFEQYF,TGTGCCAACTACCGAATTTCAAGGGAGAAAATCCGTTTCGAGCAGTACTTC
TRBJ1-5,few,TRBV27,NA,CASSLTQYSNQPQHF,TGTGCCAGCAGTTTAACCCAGTATAGCAATCAGCCCCAGCATTTT
TRBJ2-3,NA,TRBV5-4,TRBD2,CASSNTGTGGTDTQYF,TGTGCCAGCAGCAATACCGGGACGGGGGGGACAGATACGCAGTATTTT
TRBJ2-1,NA,TRBV7-8,TRBD2,CASGGLAGASGPYNEQFF,TGTGCCAGCGGCGGACTAGCGGGAGCGTCGGGCCCCTACAATGAGCAGTTCTTC
TRBJ2-5,NA,TRBV7-2,TRBD1,CASSRNRGLIETQYF,TGTGCCAGCAGCAGAAACAGGGGGCTAATAGAGACCCAGTACTTC
TRBJ2-7,few,TRBV27,NA,CASSLIQGAEQYF,TGTGCCAGCAGTTTAATACAGGGTGCCGAGCAGTACTTC
TRBJ1-1,NA,TRBV5-4,NA,CASSPETGLNTEAFF,TGTGCCAGCAGCCCCGAGACAGGCTTGAACACTGAAGCTTTCTTT
TRBJ2-6,NA,TRBV5-4,NA,CASQASGANVLTF,TGTGCCAGCCAGGCTTCTGGGGCCAACGTCCTGACTTTC
TRBJ2-7,NA,TRBV15,NA,CATSPGHSYEQYF,TGTGCCACCAGTCCGGGACATTCCTACGAGCAGTACTTC
TRBJ2-1,NA,TRBV4-1,TRBD2,CASSLRLAGGPREQFF,TGCGCCAGCAGCCTCCGACTAGCGGGGGGGCCTAGGGAGCAGTTCTTC
TRBJ2-7,NA,TRBV28,NA,CASSSSSYEQYF,TGTGCCAGCAGTTCGAGCTCCTACGAGCAGTACTTC
TRBJ1-1,NA,TRBV5-1,NA,CASSRVGRNTEAFF,TGCGCCAGCAGCCGCGTCGGGAGGAACACTGAAGCTTTCTTT
TRBJ2-2,NA,TRBV2,NA,CASSEWALTGELFF,TGTGCCAGCAGTGAATGGGCACTTACCGGGGAGCTGTTTTTT
TRBJ1-1,NA,TRBV6-5,NA,CASSYSAGYTEAFF,TGTGCCAGCAGTTACTCGGCAGGGTATACTGAAGCTTTCTTT
TRBJ2-3,once,TRBV27,NA,CASSLQVTDTQYF,TGTGCCAGCAGTCTACAGGTGACAGATACGCAGTATTTT
TRBJ2-1,NA,TRBV5-1,TRBD1,CASSWGQGGGDEQFF,TGCGCCAGCAGCTGGGGACAGGGAGGCGGCGATGAGCAGTTCTTC
TRBJ1-2,medium-sized,TRBV6-5,TRBD1,CASSYSETGGSGYTF,TGTGCCAGCAGTTACTCCGAGACAGGGGGTTCGGGCTACACCTTC